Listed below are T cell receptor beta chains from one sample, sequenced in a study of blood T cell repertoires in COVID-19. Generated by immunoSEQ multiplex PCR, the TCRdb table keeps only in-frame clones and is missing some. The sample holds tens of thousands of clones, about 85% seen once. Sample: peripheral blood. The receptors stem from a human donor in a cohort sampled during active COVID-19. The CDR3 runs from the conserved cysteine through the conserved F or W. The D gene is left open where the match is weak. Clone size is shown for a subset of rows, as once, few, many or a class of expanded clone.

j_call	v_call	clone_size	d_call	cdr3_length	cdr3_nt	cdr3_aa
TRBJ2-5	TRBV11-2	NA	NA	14	TGTGCCAGCAGCTTATGGGGACTTCAAGAGACCCAGTACTTC	CASSLWGLQETQYF
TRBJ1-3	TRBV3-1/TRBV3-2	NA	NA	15	TGTGCCAGCAGCCATGCTCGGAGCTCTGGAAACACCATATATTTT	CASSHARSSGNTIYF
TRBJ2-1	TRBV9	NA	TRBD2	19	TGTGCCAGCAGCGTAACGACTAGCGGGAGAATAGGGTCCTACAATGAGCAGTTCTTC	CASSVTTSGRIGSYNEQFF
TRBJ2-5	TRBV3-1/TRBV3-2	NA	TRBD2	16	TGTGCCAGCAGCCAAGAAGCGGGGGCGTCATGGGAGACCCAGTACTTC	CASSQEAGASWETQYF
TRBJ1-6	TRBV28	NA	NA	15	TGTGCCAGCAGTTTAAGTTTAAGGGGGGGTTCACCCCTCCACTTT	CASSLSLRGGSPLHF
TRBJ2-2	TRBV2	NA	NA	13	TGTGCCAGCAGTGTCGGGACTGCCGGGGAGCTGTTTTTT	CASSVGTAGELFF
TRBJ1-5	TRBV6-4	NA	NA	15	TGTGCCAGCAGTGACCCGTGGGGGGTAAATCAGCCCCAGCATTTT	CASSDPWGVNQPQHF
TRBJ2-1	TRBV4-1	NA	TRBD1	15	TGCGCCAGCAGCTACCGGGACAGGGAGATGAATGAGCAGTTCTTC	CASSYRDREMNEQFF
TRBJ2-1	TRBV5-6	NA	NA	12	TGTGCCAGCAGCTTGGCCGATAGTGAGCAGTTCTTC	CASSLADSEQFF
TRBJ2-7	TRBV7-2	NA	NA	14	TGTGCCAGCAGCCCAGCGCGCCTCTCCTACGAGCAGTACTTC	CASSPARLSYEQYF
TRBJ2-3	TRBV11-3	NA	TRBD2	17	TGTGCCAGCAGCTTAGGGACTAGCCCGGGCCACACAGATACGCAGTATTTT	CASSLGTSPGHTDTQYF
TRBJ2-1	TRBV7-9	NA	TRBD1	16	TGTGCCAGCAGCTTAGGATTTGGGACAGGGGGCTTTGAGCAGTTCTTC	CASSLGFGTGGFEQFF
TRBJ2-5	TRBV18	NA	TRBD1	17	TGTGCCAGCTCACCTCTACCGGGACAGGGGGCTGAGGAGACCCAGTACTTC	CASSPLPGQGAEETQYF
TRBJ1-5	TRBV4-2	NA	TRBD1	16	TGTGCCAGCAGCCAAGAAGGGGGACAGGGCAATCAGCCCCAGCATTTT	CASSQEGGQGNQPQHF
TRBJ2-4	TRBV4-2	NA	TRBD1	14	TGTGCCAGCAGCCACGACAGGGGGGGAAACATTCAGTACTTC	CASSHDRGGNIQYF
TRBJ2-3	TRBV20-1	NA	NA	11	TGCAGTGCCACCGGGGACTATACGCAGTATTTT	CSATGDYTQYF
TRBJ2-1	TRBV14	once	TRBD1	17	TGTGCCAGCAGCCGCCGGTGGAGAGGGGGCTCTAACAATGAGCAGTTCTTC	CASSRRWRGGSNNEQFF
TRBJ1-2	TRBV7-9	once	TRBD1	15	TGTGCCAGCAGCTTTGGGACAGCGGCTAACTATGGCTACACCTTC	CASSFGTAANYGYTF